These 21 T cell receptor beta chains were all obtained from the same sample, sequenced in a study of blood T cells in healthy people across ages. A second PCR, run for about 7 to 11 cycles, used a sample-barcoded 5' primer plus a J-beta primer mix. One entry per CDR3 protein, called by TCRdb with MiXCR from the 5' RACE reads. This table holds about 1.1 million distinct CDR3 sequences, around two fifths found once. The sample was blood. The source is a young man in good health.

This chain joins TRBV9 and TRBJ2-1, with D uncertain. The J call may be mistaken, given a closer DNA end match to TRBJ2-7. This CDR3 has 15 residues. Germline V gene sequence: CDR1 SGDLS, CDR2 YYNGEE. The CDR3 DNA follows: TGTGCCAGCAGCCCCCAGTCTCCATCCCACAATGAGCAGTACTTC. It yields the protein CASSPQSPSHNEQYF.

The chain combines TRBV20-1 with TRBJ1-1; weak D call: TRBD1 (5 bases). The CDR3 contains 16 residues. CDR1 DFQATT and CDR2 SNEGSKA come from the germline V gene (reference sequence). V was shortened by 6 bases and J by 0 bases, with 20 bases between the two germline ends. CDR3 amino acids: CSALGGELTMNTEAFF. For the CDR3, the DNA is TGCAGTGCCCTTGGAGGGGAGTTAACTATGAACACTGAAGCTTTCTTT.

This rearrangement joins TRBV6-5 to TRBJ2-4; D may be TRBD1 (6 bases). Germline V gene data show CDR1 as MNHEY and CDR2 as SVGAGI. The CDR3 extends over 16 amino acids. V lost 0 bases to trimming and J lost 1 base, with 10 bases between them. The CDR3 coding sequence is TGTGCCAGCAGTTACTCTCCAGGGGAGGCCAAAAACATTCAGTACTTC. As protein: CASSYSPGEAKNIQYF.

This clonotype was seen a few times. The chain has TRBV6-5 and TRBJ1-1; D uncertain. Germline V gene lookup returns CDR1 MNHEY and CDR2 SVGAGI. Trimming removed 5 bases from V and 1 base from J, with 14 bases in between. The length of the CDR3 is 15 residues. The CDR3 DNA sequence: TGTGCCAGCAGTCCCGAGGGCAGGAGGAACACTGAAGCTTTCTTT. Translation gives CASSPEGRRNTEAFF.

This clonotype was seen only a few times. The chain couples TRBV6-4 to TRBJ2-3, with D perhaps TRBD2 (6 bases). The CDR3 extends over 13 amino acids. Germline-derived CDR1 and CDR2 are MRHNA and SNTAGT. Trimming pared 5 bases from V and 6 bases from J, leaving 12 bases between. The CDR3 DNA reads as TGTGCCAGCAGTCGGGACTCCCTGGATACGCAGTATTTT. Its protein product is CASSRDSLDTQYF.

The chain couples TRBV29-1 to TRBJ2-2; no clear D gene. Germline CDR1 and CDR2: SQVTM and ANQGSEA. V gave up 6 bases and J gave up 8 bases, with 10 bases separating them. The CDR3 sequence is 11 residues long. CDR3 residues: CSVGLWGELFF. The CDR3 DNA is TGCAGCGTGGGCCTTTGGGGGGAGCTGTTTTTT.

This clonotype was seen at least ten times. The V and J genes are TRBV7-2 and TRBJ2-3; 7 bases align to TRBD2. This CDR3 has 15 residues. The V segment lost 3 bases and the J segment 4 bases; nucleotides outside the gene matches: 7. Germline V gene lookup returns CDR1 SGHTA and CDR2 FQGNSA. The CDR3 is CASSLTGGFADTQYF. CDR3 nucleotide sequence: TGTGCCAGCAGCTTGACGGGGGGATTCGCAGATACGCAGTATTTT.

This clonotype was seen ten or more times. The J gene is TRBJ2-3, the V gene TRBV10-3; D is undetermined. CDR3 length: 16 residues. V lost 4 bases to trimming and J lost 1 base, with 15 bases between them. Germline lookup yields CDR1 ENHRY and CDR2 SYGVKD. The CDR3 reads CAISAPQAGRTDTQYF. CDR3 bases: TGTGCCATCAGTGCCCCCCAGGCCGGCCGCACAGATACGCAGTATTTT.

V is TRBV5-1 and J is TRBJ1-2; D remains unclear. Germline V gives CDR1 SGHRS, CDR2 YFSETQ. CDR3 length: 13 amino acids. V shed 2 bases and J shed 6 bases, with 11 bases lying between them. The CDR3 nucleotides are TGCGCCAGCAGCTTTAAGGTAGTCGATGGCTACACCTTC. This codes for CASSFKVVDGYTF.

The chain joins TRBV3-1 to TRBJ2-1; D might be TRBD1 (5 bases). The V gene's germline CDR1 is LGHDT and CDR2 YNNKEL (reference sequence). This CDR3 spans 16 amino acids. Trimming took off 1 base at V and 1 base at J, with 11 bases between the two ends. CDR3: CASSQGSRVSYNEQFF. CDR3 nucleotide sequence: TGTGCCAGCAGCCAAGGTTCCAGGGTTTCCTACAATGAGCAGTTCTTC.

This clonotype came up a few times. CDR3 loop: CAWSGQPNNEQFF. The CDR3 DNA is TGTGCCTGGAGTGGACAGCCCAACAATGAGCAGTTCTTC. The chain couples TRBV30 to TRBJ2-1; perhaps TRBD1 as D (5 bases). Trimming stripped 1 base from V and 5 bases from J, with 9 bases between. The CDR3 totals 13 residues. The V gene's germline CDR1 is GTSNPN and CDR2 SVGIG (reference sequence).

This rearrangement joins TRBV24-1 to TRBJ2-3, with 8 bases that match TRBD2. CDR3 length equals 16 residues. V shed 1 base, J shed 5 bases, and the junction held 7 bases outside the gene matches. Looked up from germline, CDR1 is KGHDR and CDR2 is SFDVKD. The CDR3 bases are TGTGCCACCAGTGATTTAAGCGGGGGCGGTGGAGATACGCAGTATTTT. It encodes CATSDLSGGGGDTQYF.

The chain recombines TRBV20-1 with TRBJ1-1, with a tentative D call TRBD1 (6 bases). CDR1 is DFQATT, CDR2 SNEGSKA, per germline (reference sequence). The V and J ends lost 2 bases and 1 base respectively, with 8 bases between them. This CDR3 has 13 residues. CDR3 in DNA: TGCAGTGCTAGACAGACAGGGAACACTGAAGCTTTCTTT. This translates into CSARQTGNTEAFF.

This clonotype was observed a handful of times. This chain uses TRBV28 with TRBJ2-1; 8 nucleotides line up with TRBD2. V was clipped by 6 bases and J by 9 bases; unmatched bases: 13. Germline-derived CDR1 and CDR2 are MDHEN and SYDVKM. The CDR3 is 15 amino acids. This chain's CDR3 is CASRPTGGVWGEQFF. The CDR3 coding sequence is TGTGCCAGCAGGCCTACGGGGGGGGTCTGGGGTGAGCAGTTCTTC.

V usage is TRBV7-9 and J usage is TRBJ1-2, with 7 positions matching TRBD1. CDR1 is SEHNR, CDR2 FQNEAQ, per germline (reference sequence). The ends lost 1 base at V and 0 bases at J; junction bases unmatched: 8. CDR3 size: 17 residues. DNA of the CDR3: TGTGCCAGCAGCTTAGTGGACAGGCACCTAGCTAACTATGGCTACACCTTC. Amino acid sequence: CASSLVDRHLANYGYTF. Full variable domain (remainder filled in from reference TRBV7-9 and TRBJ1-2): DTGVSQNPRHKITKRGQNVTFRCDPISEHNRLYWYRQTLGQGPEFLTYFQNEAQLEKSRLLSDRFSAERPKGSFSTLEIQRTEQGDSAMYLCASSLVDRHLANYGYTFGSGTRLTVV.

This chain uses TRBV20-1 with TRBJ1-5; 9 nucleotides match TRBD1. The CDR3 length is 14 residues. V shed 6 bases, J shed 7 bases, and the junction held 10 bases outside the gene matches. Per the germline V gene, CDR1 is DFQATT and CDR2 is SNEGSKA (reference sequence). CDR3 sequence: CSAIAGTGRQPQHF. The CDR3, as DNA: TGCAGTGCGATCGCCGGGACAGGGAGGCAGCCCCAGCATTTT.

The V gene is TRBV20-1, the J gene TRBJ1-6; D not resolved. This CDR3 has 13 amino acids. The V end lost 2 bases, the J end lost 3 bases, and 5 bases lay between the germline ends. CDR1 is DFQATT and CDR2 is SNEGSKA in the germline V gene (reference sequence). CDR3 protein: CSARQDYNSPLHF. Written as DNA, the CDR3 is TGCAGTGCTAGACAGGACTATAATTCACCCCTCCACTTT.

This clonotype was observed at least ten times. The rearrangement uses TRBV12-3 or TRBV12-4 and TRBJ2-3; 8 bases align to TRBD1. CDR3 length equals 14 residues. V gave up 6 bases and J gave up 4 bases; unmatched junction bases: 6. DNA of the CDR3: TGTGCCAGCAGCTCCGGACAGGGAGCAGATACGCAGTATTTT. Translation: CASSSGQGADTQYF.

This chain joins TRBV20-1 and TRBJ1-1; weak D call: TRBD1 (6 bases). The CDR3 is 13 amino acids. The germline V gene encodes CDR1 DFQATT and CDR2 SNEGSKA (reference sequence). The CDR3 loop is CRARGGGDTEAFF. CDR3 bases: TGCAGAGCCAGGGGAGGGGGGGACACTGAAGCTTTCTTT.

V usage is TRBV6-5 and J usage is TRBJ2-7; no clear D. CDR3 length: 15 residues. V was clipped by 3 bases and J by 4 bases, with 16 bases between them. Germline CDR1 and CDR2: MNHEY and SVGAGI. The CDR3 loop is CASSYPGLELYEQYF. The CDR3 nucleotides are TGTGCCAGCAGTTATCCGGGCCTTGAGCTTTACGAGCAGTACTTC.

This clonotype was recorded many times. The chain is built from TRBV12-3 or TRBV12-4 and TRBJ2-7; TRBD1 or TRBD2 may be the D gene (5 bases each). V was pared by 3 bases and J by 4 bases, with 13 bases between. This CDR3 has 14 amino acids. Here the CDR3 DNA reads TGTGCCAGCAGTTTTAGGGACGGAACTTACGAGCAGTACTTC. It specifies CASSFRDGTYEQYF.